Reported below is one TCR beta chain. Its antigen is currently not known. There are no base qualities to consult, and no much larger clone falls within one base. The immunoSEQ Assay was the method used to sequence TCRbeta CDR3 regions. After extraction, genomic DNA underwent amplification by bias-controlled multiplex PCR, followed by high-throughput sequencing. The published analysis was carried out like this. To quantify the absolute abundance of every unique TCRbeta CDR3 region, sequences were collapsed and filtered. T cell fraction was estimated by normalizing TCRbeta template counts to usable DNA, with usable DNA measured through amplification of reference genes found in all nucleated cells. Repertoire TCRs were annotated as SARS-CoV-2-specific when V gene, CDR3 amino acid sequence and J gene were exactly matched to a known reactive TCR set. The reference SARS-CoV-2 TCR set came from MIRA and was filtered for enrichment in COVID-19-positive ImmuneCODE repertoires, removing public or cross-reactive TCRs. Using the MIRA antigens, annotated TCRs were further analysed by specific ORF or by position within an ORF. Breadth was defined as the number of annotated unique rearrangements divided by the total number of unique productive rearrangements, and depth was defined as the summed frequency of the annotated unique rearrangements. Group comparisons of TCR breadth used two-sided Wilcoxon rank-sum tests. In its TCRdb copy, this immuneACCESS table keeps in-frame sequences only and misses some clones. Where compared with another copy, unresolved V genes explain less than half of these, and the others have no known cause. V, J and clone size were drawn from that table, and D and trimming were deduced from the DNA. This sample has 400,000 to 500,000 clones in its table, and nearly 90% of those were observed once. The top ten clonotypes cover approximately 2.5% of the sample.

The germline V gene specifies SGHRS as CDR1 and YFSETQ as CDR2. The CDR3 starts with the cysteine, ends with the phenylalanine, and has 13 residues. The entry retains the CDR3 DNA only, 39 bases that are in frame from base 1. V is shortened by 7 bases, J by 4 bases, and the region joining them spans 14 bases. This entry is derived from a study of Ad26.COV2.S vaccination and SARS-CoV-2 variants (dated by TCRdb to the early 2020s). In the study overall: Donors in the vaccine arm were drawn from COV1001, a multicentre, randomized, double-blind, placebo-controlled phase I-IIa trial testing Ad26.COV2.S in healthy adults. Ad26.COV2.S was administered intramuscularly at 5 x 10^10 or 1 x 10^11 viral particles, either as a single shot or as two shots given 56 days apart. TCRbeta repertoire sequencing was used to assess the specificity and breadth of SARS-CoV-2-reactive T cell receptors after Ad26.COV2.S vaccination. The TCR-sequenced set comprised about 32 samples: around 20 Ad26.COV2.S vaccine recipients, 5 placebo recipients and 8 SARS-CoV-2 convalescent individuals. Trial participants were randomized into five groups of five, in which low-dose or high-dose Ad26.COV2.S was given once or twice, or placebo was given on both occasions. Investigators remained blinded to trial group allocation during experiments and outcome assessment. Paper-wide results and their limitations: The authors noted that the TCR breadth and depth analyses may have underestimated total T cell responses. After vaccination, substantial breadth of spike-specific CD8+ and CD4+ T cell responses was reported. Spike-specific TCR breadth was higher in Ad26.COV2.S recipients than in placebo recipients (P = 0.0014). Comparable non-spike TCR breadth was observed between vaccine and placebo recipients, consistent with only spike being contained in the vaccine. The study was not powered for comparison of responses between vaccine doses or regimens.

The treatment or condition label here, explained by the study, means: 15 to 20 received Ad26.COV2.S at low or high dose, single or two shots; several received placebo; per-sample allocation not given. Repertoires of vaccine and placebo recipients were sequenced from samples taken on day 63 after the first injection. Between 29 July and 7 August 2020, Cohort 1b enrolled some 25 adults aged 18-55 years at one site in Boston, USA. Ad26.COV2.S was a replication-incompetent adenovirus type 26 vector that expressed a prefusion-stabilized SARS-CoV-2 spike protein derived from the original Wuhan strain. The chain is made from TRBV5-1 and TRBJ2-5; a weak D assignment points to TRBD2 (6 bases agree). The source is a person aged 18 to 59 who received the Ad26.COV2.S COVID-19 vaccine or a placebo. Sequenced material: peripheral blood, taken in a trial of Ad26.COV2.S vaccine versus placebo. The DNA sequence is TGCGCCAGCGGAGGGTCGAGGGGAGAGACCCAGTACTTC. This is translated as CASGGSRGETQYF.